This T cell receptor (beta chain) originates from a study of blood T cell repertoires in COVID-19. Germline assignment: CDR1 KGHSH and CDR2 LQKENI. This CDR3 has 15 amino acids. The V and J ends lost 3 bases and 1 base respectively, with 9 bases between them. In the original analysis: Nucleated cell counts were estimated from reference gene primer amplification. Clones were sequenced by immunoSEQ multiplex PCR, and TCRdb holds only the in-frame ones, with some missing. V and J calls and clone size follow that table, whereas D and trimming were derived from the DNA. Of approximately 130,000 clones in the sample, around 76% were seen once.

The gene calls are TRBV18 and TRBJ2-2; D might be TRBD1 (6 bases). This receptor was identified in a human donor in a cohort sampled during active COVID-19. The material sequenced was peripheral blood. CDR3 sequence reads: CASSPRGLNTGELFF. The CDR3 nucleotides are TGTGCCAGCTCACCCAGGGGTCTGAACACCGGGGAGCTGTTTTTT.